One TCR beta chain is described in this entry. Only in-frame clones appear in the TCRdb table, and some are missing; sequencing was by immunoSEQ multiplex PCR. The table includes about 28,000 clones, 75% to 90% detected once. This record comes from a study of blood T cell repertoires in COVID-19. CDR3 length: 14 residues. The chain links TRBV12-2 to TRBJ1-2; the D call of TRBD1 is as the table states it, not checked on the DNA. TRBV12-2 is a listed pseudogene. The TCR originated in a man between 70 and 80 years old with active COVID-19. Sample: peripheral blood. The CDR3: CASRATGAQGGYTF. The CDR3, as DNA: TGTGCAAGTCGCGCAACAGGGGCCCAAGGGGGCTACACCTTC.